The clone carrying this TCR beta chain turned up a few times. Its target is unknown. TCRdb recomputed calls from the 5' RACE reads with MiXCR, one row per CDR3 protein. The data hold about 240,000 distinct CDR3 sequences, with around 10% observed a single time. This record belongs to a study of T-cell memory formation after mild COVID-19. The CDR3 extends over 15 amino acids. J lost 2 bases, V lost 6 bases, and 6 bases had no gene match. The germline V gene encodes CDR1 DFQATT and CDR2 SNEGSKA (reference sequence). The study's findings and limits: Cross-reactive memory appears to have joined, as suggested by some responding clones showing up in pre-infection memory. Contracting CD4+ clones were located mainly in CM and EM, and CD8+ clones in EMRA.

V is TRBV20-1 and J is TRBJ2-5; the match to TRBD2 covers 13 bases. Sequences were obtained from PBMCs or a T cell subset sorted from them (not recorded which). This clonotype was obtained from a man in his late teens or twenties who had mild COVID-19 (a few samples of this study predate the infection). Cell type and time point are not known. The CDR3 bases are TGCAGTGCCTCACTAGCGGGGGGGGTACAAGAGACCCAGTACTTC. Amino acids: CSASLAGGVQETQYF.